This T cell receptor beta chain is drawn from a study of PD-1 blockade in mismatch repair-deficient tumors. Turning to the study itself: All were previously treated, progressing patients with about 12 mismatch repair-deficient cancer types. Overall study results and limits: Tumor-resident clones, often absent from pretreatment blood, expanded after pembrolizumab and then contracted.

PCR or immunohistochemistry showed mismatch repair deficiency in every enrolled patient. A few pembrolizumab responders had their TCRs sequenced. CDR1 WSHSY and CDR2 SAAADI come from the germline V gene. The CDR3 has 12 residues. Deletions cut 3 bases from V and 2 bases from J, with 5 bases between. Remarks on this clone: Its specificity is not known.

Assay: immunoSEQ multiplex PCR; the TCRdb copy retains only in-frame clones and omits some. The sample has about 110,000 clones; 65% to 80% are singletons. Sample: peripheral blood, taken about 60 weeks after starting pembrolizumab. The sequence derives from an adult with mismatch repair-deficient cancer. This chain joins TRBV10-2 and TRBJ2-7, with D perhaps TRBD1 (5 bases). The CDR3 DNA sequence: TGCGCCAGCAGTGAAGGGGCCTACGAGCAGTACTTC. It specifies CASSEGAYEQYF.